The clone carrying this T cell receptor beta chain was detected ten times or more. The antigen is undetermined. TCRdb re-called the 5' RACE reads through MiXCR, storing one row per CDR3 protein. The sample holds about 50,000 distinct CDR3 sequences, roughly 7% seen once. Germline V lookup: CDR1 MNHEY, CDR2 SMNVEV (reference sequence). V was cut by 1 base and J by 4 bases, with 11 bases left in between. The length of the CDR3 is 14 residues. These data belong to a study of T cells after yellow fever vaccination. Study-level results: Weaker in magnitude, the secondary response showed a faster peak on day 5 versus 15.

The chain carries TRBV27 and TRBJ2-7, with D unresolved. The source is a man aged 18 to 30 who received the YFV17D yellow fever vaccine. The specimen comprised CD8+ T cells sorted from PBMCs, sampled approximately 16 days after the first yellow fever vaccination. In DNA form, the CDR3 reads TGTGCCAGCAGTTTATTGCCGGGTAGTTACGAGCAGTACTTC. This encodes CASSLLPGSYEQYF.